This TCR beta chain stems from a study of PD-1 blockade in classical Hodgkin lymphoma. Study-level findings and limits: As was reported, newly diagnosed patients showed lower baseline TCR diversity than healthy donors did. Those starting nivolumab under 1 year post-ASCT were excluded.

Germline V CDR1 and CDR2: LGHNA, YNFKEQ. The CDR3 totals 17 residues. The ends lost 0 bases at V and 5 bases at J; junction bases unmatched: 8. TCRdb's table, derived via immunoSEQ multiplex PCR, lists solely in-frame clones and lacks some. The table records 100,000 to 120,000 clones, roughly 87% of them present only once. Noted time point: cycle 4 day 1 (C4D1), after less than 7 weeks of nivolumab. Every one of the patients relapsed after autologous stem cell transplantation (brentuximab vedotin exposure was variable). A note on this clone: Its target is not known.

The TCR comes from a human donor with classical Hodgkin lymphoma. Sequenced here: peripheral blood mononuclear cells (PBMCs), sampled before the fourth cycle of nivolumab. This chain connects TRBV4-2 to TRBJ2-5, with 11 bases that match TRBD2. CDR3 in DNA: TGTGCCAGCAGCCAAGATATAGCGGGAGGGCCGAGGGAGACCCAGTACTTC. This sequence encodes CASSQDIAGGPRETQYF.